Sequencing of this T cell receptor beta chain was carried out in a study of T-cell memory formation after mild COVID-19. As for the study in general: Among the donors, TCR clusters were largely specific to each donor.

The germline V and J ends were trimmed by 3 bases and 2 bases, with 9 bases remaining between them. The CDR3 contains 14 residues. Germline CDR1 and CDR2: SGHNT and YYREEE (reference sequence). Study observations and caveats: Day 15 to 85 contracting clones showed balanced CD4/CD8; day 15 to 37 expanders favored CD4+. Pre-infection memory contained some responding clones, which suggested that cross-reactive memory had joined.

Using constant-segment primers, 5'RACE produced TCR alpha and TCR beta cDNA libraries carrying sample barcodes and UMIs. TCRdb processed the 5' RACE reads anew with MiXCR; each CDR3 protein has one entry. The sample lists under 300,000 distinct CDR3 sequences, around 15% seen once, with roughly a fifth in the top ten. Turning to this clonotype: Its antigen is still unknown.

Source material: PBMCs or a T cell subset sorted from them (not recorded which). The chain is built from TRBV5-4 and TRBJ1-3; no clear D. The receptor comes from a young man who had mild COVID-19 (a few samples of this study predate the infection). Cell type and time point are not known. The CDR3 sequence is CASSSSRAGNTIYF. Written as DNA, the CDR3 is TGTGCCAGCAGCTCATCGAGGGCTGGAAACACCATATATTTT. Variable domain in full (rest from reference TRBV5-4 and TRBJ1-3): ETGVTQSPTHLIKTRGQQVTLRCSSQSGHNTVSWYQQALGQGPQFIFQYYREEENGRGNFPPRFSGLQFPNYSSELNVNALELDDSALYLCASSSSRAGNTIYFGEGSWLTVV.